This T cell receptor (beta chain) was captured by sequencing in a study of spatial heterogeneity in lung cancer. Background on the study: Raw sequencing reads included, on average, more than ten appearances of each unique TCR and UMI combination.

By frequency in the sample, this clonotype is medium-sized (0.01 to 0.1%). As yet, its antigen is unknown. This beta chain is an off-target read within a library intended for alpha chains, so its frequency means little. Time point given: sample taken at primary tumor resection. The donors were 55 to 85 patients with non-small cell lung cancer that was early-stage and untreated. TCRdb independently ran MiXCR on the 5' RACE reads; one entry per CDR3 protein. The table has approximately 7,000 distinct CDR3 sequences, about 12% seen once. Study conclusions and caveats: Ubiquitous and regional expanded TCR counts correlated with ubiquitous and regional nonsynonymous mutations, respectively. Tumor mutation counts were tracked by expanded intratumoral alpha and beta TCR counts. Coverage of tumor T cells, by estimate, reached around 6.3% for alpha chains and more than 11% for beta chains.

CDR1 is DFQATT, CDR2 SNEGSKA, per germline (reference sequence). The CDR3 is 13 residues long. V was cut by 3 bases and J by 3 bases, with 12 bases left in between. This TCR was sampled from a male donor with early-stage non-small cell lung cancer. The specimen comprised lung tumor tissue, sampled at surgery. The gene calls are TRBV20-1 and TRBJ2-7; D remains unclear. Here the CDR3 reads CSASGDKYYEQYF. The CDR3 DNA reads as TGCAGTGCTAGTGGTGACAAGTACTACGAGCAGTACTTC.